Reported below is one T cell receptor beta chain. Its antigen is not known. The data derive from a study of shared clonotypes between healthy human individuals. Study context: Donor composition was a couple of women and three men, aged 18 to 49.

TCRdb keeps only in-frame clones here, not all; method: immunoSEQ multiplex PCR. The profile shows 850,000 to 1,200,000 clones, 70% to 80% of them singletons. Study-level findings and limits: Sorted-subset samples were not fully sequenced, rarefaction indicated.

Germline V CDR1 and CDR2: KGHSH, LQKENI. The V end was cut by 3 bases, the J end by 4 bases, with 16 bases between. This CDR3 spans 15 amino acids. The specimen was memory CD4+ T cells sorted from blood. Indicated subset: CD45RA-negative fraction. The rearrangement links TRBV18 to TRBJ2-7; perhaps TRBD1 as D (6 bases). The sequence was obtained from a young man in good health. The CDR3 DNA follows: TGTGCCAGCTCACCGGGCCAGGGGCAGGGGTACGAGCAGTACTTC. Translation: CASSPGQGQGYEQYF.